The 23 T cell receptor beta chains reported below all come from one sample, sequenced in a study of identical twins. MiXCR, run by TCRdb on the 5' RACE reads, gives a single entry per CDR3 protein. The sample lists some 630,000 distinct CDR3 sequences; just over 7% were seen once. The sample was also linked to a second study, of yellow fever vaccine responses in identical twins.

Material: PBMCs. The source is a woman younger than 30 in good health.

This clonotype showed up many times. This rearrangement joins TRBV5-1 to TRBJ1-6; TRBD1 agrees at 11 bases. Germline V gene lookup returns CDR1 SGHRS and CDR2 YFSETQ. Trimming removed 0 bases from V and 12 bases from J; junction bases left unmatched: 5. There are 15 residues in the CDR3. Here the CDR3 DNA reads TGCGCCAGCAGCTTGGGGGGACAGGGGGTAGGACCCCTCCACTTT. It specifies CASSLGGQGVGPLHF.

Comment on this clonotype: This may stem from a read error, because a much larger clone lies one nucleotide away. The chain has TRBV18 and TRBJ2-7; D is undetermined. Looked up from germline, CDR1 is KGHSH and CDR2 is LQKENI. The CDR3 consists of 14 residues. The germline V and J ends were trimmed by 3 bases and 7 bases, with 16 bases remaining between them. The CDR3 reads CASSPEWRSQEQYF. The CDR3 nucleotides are TGTGCCAGCTCACCGGAATGGCGATCCCAGGAGCAGTACTTC.

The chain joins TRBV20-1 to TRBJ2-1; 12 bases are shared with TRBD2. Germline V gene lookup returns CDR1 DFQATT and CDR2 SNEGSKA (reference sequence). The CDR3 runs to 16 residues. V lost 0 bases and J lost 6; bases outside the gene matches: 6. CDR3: CSARDSTSGSSNEQFF. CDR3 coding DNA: TGCAGTGCTAGAGATTCGACTAGCGGGAGTTCCAATGAGCAGTTCTTC.

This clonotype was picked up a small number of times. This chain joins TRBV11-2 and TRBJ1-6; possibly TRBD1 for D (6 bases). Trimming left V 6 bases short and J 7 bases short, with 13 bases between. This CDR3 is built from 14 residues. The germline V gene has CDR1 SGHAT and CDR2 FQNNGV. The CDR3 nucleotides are TGTGCCAGCAGGGTCGGACAGTGGAATTCACCCCTCCACTTT. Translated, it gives CASRVGQWNSPLHF.

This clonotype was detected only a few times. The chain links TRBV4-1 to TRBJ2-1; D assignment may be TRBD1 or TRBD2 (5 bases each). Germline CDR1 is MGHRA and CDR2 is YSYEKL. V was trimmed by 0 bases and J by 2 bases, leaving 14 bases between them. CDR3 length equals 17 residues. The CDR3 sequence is CASSQDWTGAAYNEQFF. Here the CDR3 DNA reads TGCGCCAGCAGCCAAGATTGGACCGGGGCAGCCTACAATGAGCAGTTCTTC.

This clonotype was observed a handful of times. In DNA form, the CDR3 reads TGTGCCAGCAGACGGACAGGTGATAATTCACCCCTCCACTTT. Residues: CASRRTGDNSPLHF. The rearrangement uses TRBV19 and TRBJ1-6, with 7 bases that match TRBD1. The CDR3 is made up of 14 amino acids. In germline, CDR1 is LNHDA, CDR2 SQIVND (reference sequence). The ends lost 9 bases at V and 5 bases at J; junction bases unmatched: 7.

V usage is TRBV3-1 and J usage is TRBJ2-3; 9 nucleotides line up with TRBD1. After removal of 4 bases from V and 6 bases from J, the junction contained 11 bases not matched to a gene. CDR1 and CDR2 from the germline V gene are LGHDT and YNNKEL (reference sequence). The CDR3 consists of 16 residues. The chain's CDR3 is CASSPSGTGKGDTQYF. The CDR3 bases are TGTGCCAGCAGCCCATCCGGGACAGGGAAGGGGGATACGCAGTATTTT.

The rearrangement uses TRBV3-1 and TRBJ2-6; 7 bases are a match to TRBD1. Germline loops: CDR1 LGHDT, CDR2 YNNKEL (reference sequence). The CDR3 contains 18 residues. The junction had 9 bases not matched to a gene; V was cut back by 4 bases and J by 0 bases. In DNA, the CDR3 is TGTGCCAGCAGCCCATGGACAGGAAAATACTCTGGGGCCAACGTCCTGACTTTC. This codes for CASSPWTGKYSGANVLTF.

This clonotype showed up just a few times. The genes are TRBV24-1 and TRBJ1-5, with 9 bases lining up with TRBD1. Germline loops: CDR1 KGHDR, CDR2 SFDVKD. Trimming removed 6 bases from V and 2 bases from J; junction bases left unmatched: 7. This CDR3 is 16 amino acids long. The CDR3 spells CATSRGDRVGNQPQHF. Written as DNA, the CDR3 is TGTGCCACCAGTAGGGGGGACAGGGTCGGCAATCAGCCCCAGCATTTT.

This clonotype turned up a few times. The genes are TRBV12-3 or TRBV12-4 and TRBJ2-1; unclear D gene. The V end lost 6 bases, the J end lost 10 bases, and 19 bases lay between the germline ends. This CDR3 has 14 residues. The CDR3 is CASRGVGFGEEQFF. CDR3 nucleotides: TGTGCCAGCAGGGGTGTGGGTTTCGGCGAGGAGCAGTTCTTC.

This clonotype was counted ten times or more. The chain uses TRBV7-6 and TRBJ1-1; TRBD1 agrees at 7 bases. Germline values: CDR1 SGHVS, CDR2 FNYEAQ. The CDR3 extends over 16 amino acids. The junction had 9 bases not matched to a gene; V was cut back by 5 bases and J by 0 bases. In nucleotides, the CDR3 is TGTGCCAGCAGCCCCATGACCGGGACAGTGAACACTGAAGCTTTCTTT. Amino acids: CASSPMTGTVNTEAFF. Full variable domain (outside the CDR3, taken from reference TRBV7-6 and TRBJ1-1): GAGVSQSPRYKVTKRGQDVALRCDPISGHVSLYWYRQALGQGPEFLTYFNYEAQQDKSGLPNDRFSAERPEGSISTLTIQRTEQRDSAMYRCASSPMTGTVNTEAFFGQGTRLTVV.

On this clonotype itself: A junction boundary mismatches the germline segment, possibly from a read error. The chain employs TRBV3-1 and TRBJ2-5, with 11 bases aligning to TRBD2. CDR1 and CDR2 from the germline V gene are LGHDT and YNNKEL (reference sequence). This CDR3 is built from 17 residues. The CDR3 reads CASCQDFPLAGEETQYF. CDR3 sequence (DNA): TGTGCCAGCTGCCAAGATTTCCCACTAGCGGGGGAAGAGACCCAGTACTTC.

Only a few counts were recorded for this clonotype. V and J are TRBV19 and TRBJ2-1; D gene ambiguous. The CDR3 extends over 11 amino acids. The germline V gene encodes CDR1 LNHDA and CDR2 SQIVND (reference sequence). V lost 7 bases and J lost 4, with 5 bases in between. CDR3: CASNAYNEQFF. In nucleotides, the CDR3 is TGTGCCAGTAATGCGTACAATGAGCAGTTCTTC.

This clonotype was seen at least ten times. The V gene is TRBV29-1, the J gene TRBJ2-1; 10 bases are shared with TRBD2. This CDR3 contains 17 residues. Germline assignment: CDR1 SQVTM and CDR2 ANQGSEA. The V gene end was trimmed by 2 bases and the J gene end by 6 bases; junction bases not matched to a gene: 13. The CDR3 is CSVESPKRGTSANEQFF. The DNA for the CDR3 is TGCAGCGTTGAATCTCCGAAACGTGGGACTAGCGCCAATGAGCAGTTCTTC.

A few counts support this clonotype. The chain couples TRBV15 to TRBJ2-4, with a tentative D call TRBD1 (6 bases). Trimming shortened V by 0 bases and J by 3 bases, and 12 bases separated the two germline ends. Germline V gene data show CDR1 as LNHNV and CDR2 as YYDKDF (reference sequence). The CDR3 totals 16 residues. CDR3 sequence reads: CATSRDGAGVKNIQYF. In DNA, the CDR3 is TGTGCCACCAGCAGAGATGGGGCAGGGGTCAAAAACATTCAGTACTTC.

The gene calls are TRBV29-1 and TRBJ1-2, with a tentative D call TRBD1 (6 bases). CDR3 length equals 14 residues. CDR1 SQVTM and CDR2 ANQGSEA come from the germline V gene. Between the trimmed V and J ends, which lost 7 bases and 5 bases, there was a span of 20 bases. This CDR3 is CSAVRGARPYGYTF. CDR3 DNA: TGCAGCGCCGTCCGGGGGGCAAGGCCATATGGCTACACCTTC.

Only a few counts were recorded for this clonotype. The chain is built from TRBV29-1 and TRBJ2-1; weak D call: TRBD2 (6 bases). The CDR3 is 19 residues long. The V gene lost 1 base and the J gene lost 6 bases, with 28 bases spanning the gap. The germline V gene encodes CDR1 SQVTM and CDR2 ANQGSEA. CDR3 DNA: TGCAGCGTTGAAGCGGGGGTGAGCCGAGGGATCAACCTACCCAATGAGCAGTTCTTC. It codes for CSVEAGVSRGINLPNEQFF.

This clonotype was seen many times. CDR3 in DNA: TGTGCCAGCGGGCAGGGGTCCTACACCGGGGAGCTGTTTTTT. It encodes CASGQGSYTGELFF. The chain carries TRBV7-9 and TRBJ2-2, with D possibly matching TRBD1 (6 bases). With 8 bases removed from V and 3 bases from J, the gap between germline ends came to 13 bases. CDR3 size: 14 residues. Germline V CDR1 and CDR2: SEHNR, FQNEAQ (reference sequence).

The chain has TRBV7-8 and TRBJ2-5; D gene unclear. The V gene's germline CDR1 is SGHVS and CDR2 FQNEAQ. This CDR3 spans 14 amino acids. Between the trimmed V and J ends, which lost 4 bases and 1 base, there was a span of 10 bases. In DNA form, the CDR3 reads TGTGCCAGCAGCTATGGGCCAACCCAAGAGACCCAGTACTTC. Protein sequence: CASSYGPTQETQYF.

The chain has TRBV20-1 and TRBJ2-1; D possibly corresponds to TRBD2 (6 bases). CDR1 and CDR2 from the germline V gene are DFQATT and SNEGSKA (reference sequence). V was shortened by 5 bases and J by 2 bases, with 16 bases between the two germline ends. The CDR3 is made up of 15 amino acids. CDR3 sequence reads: CSAPHLGLPYNEQFF. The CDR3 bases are TGCAGTGCTCCGCACCTGGGACTTCCCTACAATGAGCAGTTCTTC.

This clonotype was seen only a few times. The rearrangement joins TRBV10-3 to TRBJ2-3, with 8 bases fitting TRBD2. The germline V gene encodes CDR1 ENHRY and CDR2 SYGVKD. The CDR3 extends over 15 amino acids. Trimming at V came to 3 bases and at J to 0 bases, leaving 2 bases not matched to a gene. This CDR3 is CAISDRGGSTDTQYF. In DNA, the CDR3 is TGTGCCATCAGTGACCGCGGGGGGAGCACAGATACGCAGTATTTT.

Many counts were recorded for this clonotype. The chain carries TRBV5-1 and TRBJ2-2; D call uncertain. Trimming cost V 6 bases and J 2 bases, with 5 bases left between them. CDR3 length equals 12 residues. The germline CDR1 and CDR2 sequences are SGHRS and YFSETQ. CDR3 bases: TGCGCCAGCATCCACAACACCGGGGAGCTGTTTTTT. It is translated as CASIHNTGELFF.

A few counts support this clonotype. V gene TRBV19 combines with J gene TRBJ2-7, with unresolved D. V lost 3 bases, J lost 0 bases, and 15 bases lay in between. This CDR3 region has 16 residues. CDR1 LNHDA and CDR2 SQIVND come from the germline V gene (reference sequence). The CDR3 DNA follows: TGTGCCAGTAGTATTGGGTGGGTCCTGAGCTCCTACGAGCAGTACTTC. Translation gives CASSIGWVLSSYEQYF.